This T cell receptor beta chain was retrieved from a study of blood T cell repertoires in COVID-19. From germline, CDR1 is SGHTA and CDR2 FQGNSA. The CDR3 is 16 residues long. Trimming pared 5 bases from V and 1 base from J, leaving 15 bases between. Only in-frame clones appear in the TCRdb table, and some are missing; sequencing was by immunoSEQ multiplex PCR. This table has 97,000 or so clones, approximately 86% appearing once. The sample was peripheral blood. This clonotype was obtained from a man in his fifties with active or convalescent COVID-19. The genes are TRBV7-2 and TRBJ2-1, with D tentatively TRBD2 (6 bases). CDR3 in amino acids: CASSLGTLLSYNEQFF. In nucleotides, the CDR3 is TGTGCCAGCAGCCTAGGGACTTTACTGTCCTACAATGAGCAGTTCTTC.